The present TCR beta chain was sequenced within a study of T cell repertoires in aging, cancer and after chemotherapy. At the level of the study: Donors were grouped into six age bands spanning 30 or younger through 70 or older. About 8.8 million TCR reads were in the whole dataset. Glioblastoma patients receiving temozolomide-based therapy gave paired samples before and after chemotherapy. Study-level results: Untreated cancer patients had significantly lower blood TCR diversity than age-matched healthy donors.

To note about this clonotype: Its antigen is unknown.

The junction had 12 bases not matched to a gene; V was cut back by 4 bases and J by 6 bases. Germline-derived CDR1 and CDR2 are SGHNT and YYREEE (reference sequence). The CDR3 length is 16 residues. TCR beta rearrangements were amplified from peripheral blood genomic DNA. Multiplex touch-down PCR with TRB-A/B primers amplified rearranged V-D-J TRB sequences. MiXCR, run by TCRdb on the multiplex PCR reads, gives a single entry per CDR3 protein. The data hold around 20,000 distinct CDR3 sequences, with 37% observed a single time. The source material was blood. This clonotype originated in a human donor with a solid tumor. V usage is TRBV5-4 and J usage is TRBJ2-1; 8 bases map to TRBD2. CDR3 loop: CASSRGGRGGVNEQFF. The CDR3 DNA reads TGTGCCAGCAGCCGGGGGGGCAGGGGAGGGGTCAATGAGCAGTTCTTC.